This T cell receptor beta chain was recorded in a study of T cell changes during pregnancy in multiple sclerosis. This clone was observed a single time. Assay used: immunoSEQ multiplex PCR; TCRdb lists only in-frame clones, some missing. The sample lists approximately 40,000 clones, around 90% occurring once. This CDR3 contains 14 residues. Trimming removed 0 bases at V and 3 bases at J, with 9 bases between. Per the germline V gene, CDR1 is MNHEY and CDR2 is SMNVEV (reference sequence). The source is a female donor with multiple sclerosis, enrolled in a pregnancy study. The input for sequencing was CD8+ T cells from peripheral blood mononuclear cells, taken after pregnancy. This chain connects TRBV27 to TRBJ2-7; the D is unclear. DNA of the CDR3: TGTGCCAGCAGTTTATCGATACCAGGCTACGAGCAGTACTTC. As protein: CASSLSIPGYEQYF.